Sequencing of this TCR beta chain was carried out in a study of early stage breast cancer tumors. About this clone itself: Its specificity is not known.

Study results and caveats: Commonly generated sequences made up most enriched TCRB sequences shared between patients.

CDR1 and CDR2 (germline): MGHRA, YSYEKL. The CDR3 extends over 16 amino acids. V lost 2 bases to trimming and J lost 7 bases; unmatched junction nucleotides: 11. Some clones are missing from TCRdb's copy, which holds only in-frame ones; the method was immunoSEQ multiplex PCR. The data hold tens of thousands of clones, with over 65% observed a single time. This sequence originates from a person in their sixties or seventies with breast cancer. This chain links TRBV4-1 with TRBJ1-2; 9 bases map to TRBD1. The specimen sequenced was blood. CDR3 nucleotides: TGCGCCAGCAGCCAAACCCCCACAGGGGGCGCGGCTGGCTACACCTTC. As protein: CASSQTPTGGAAGYTF.